This TCR beta chain was identified in a study of T cell responses to AZD1222 COVID-19 vaccine. Study context: Analysis merged second doses at about 4 or about 12 weeks. Points from the study as a whole: Repertoires in all cases were sampled only once the peak T cell response had passed. Seropositive status at baseline applied to only a handful of AZD1222 recipients.

As to this clone: The antigen is undetermined.

Per the germline V gene, CDR1 is MNHEY and CDR2 is SVGAGI. CDR3 length: 15 residues. V dropped 0 bases and J dropped 5 bases, with 14 bases sitting between them. Assay used: immunoSEQ multiplex PCR; TCRdb lists only in-frame clones, some missing. This repertoire shows 54,000 or so clones, around nine tenths found once; its top ten account for less than 5%. Sequenced material: peripheral blood, taken on day 0 of AZD1222 vaccination. The TCR sequence derives from an adult in good health. V is TRBV6-5 and J is TRBJ2-7; D might be TRBD1 or TRBD2, each matching 5 bases. The CDR3 loop reads CASSYSGTLADEQYF. In nucleotides, the CDR3 is TGTGCCAGCAGTTACTCTGGGACCCTTGCGGACGAGCAGTACTTC.